A selection of T cell receptor beta chains follows, all from one sample in a study of shared clonotypes between healthy human individuals. Clones were read by immunoSEQ multiplex PCR, and TCRdb kept only the in-frame ones, dropping some. The sample carries hundreds of thousands of clones, about 96% recorded once. The sequenced sample consisted of naive CD4+ T cells sorted from blood. The origin of the receptors is a woman aged 30 to 39 in good health. Each CDR3 is given with its conserved first and last residue. The order of the fields is D gene, J gene, V gene, clone size, CDR3 DNA, CDR3 protein. D genes are given only for firm matches. Not every row has a clone size; where given, it reads once, few, many or a size class.

D gene: .; J gene: TRBJ2-2; V gene: TRBV27; clone size: .; CDR3 DNA: TGTGCCAGCAGTTTACTAGCGACGGCCGGGGAGCTGTTTTTT; CDR3 protein: CASSLLATAGELFF
D gene: TRBD2; J gene: TRBJ2-1; V gene: TRBV28; clone size: once; CDR3 DNA: TGTGCCAGCAGTTTACCGGCTAGCGGGAGAGGAAATGAGCAGTTCTTC; CDR3 protein: CASSLPASGRGNEQFF
D gene: .; J gene: TRBJ2-6; V gene: TRBV7-6; clone size: .; CDR3 DNA: TGTGCCAGCACCAGGGGACCGCCCGGAACAGGGGCCAACGTCCTGACTTTC; CDR3 protein: CASTRGPPGTGANVLTF
D gene: .; J gene: TRBJ2-7; V gene: TRBV5-1; clone size: .; CDR3 DNA: TGCGCCAGCAGCTTGGGAGGGGGATCCTCCTACGAGCAGTACTTC; CDR3 protein: CASSLGGGSSYEQYF
D gene: TRBD1; J gene: TRBJ2-2; V gene: TRBV5-1; clone size: .; CDR3 DNA: TGCGCCAGCGGCCCGGGACAGGGGGCGGCCGGGGAGCTGTTTTTT; CDR3 protein: CASGPGQGAAGELFF
D gene: .; J gene: TRBJ1-6; V gene: TRBV20-1; clone size: once; CDR3 DNA: TGCAGTGCTGGGGACCAGACACCCCTCCACTTT; CDR3 protein: CSAGDQTPLHF
D gene: .; J gene: TRBJ2-7; V gene: TRBV18; clone size: .; CDR3 DNA: TGTGCCAGCTCACCACCGGGGTTACCGTACGAGCAGTACTTC; CDR3 protein: CASSPPGLPYEQYF
D gene: .; J gene: TRBJ2-1; V gene: TRBV10-3; clone size: .; CDR3 DNA: TGTGCCATCAGTGATTGGGCGTCGGAAGGGAATGAGCAGTTCTTC; CDR3 protein: CAISDWASEGNEQFF
D gene: TRBD1; J gene: TRBJ1-5; V gene: TRBV2; clone size: .; CDR3 DNA: TGTGCCAGCAGTTTACAGGGGATGGGGAATCAGCCCCAGCATTTT; CDR3 protein: CASSLQGMGNQPQHF
D gene: .; J gene: TRBJ2-1; V gene: TRBV11-3; clone size: .; CDR3 DNA: TGTGCCAGCAGCTTAGGGAGCGAGAATGAGCAGTTCTTC; CDR3 protein: CASSLGSENEQFF
D gene: TRBD2; J gene: TRBJ2-5; V gene: TRBV5-1; clone size: .; CDR3 DNA: TGCGCCAGCGGTCGGGAGGGCCCGGAGACCCAGTACTTC; CDR3 protein: CASGREGPETQYF
D gene: .; J gene: TRBJ1-5; V gene: TRBV28; clone size: few; CDR3 DNA: TGTGCCAGCAGTTCGGCCCCCATGGGCAATCAGCCCCAGCATTTT; CDR3 protein: CASSSAPMGNQPQHF
D gene: .; J gene: TRBJ2-3; V gene: TRBV7-8; clone size: once; CDR3 DNA: TGTGCCAGCAGCTCATGGTCGAACACAGATACGCAGTATTTT; CDR3 protein: CASSSWSNTDTQYF
D gene: .; J gene: TRBJ2-5; V gene: TRBV2; clone size: .; CDR3 DNA: TGTGCCACCGGTCGGGGCCAAGAGACCCAGTACTTC; CDR3 protein: CATGRGQETQYF
D gene: TRBD1; J gene: TRBJ1-4; V gene: TRBV19; clone size: .; CDR3 DNA: TGTGCCAGTAGTGCGACAGGGGTGGGAGAAAAACTGTTTTTT; CDR3 protein: CASSATGVGEKLFF
D gene: .; J gene: TRBJ1-1; V gene: TRBV2; clone size: .; CDR3 DNA: TGTGCCAGCAGACTGATGGCCGGGGAGGCTTTCTTT; CDR3 protein: CASRLMAGEAFF
D gene: .; J gene: TRBJ1-5; V gene: TRBV19; clone size: .; CDR3 DNA: TGTGCCAGTAGTATAGGCACGGGCCAGCCCCAGCATTTT; CDR3 protein: CASSIGTGQPQHF
D gene: TRBD2; J gene: TRBJ2-7; V gene: TRBV6-4; clone size: once; CDR3 DNA: TGTGCCAGCAGTGACTCCACAACTAGCGGGAGATCCTACGAGCAGTACTTC; CDR3 protein: CASSDSTTSGRSYEQYF
D gene: .; J gene: TRBJ2-7; V gene: TRBV4-1; clone size: .; CDR3 DNA: TGCGCCAGCAGCCAGGTCTTCTTAGCGACTAGCTCCTACGAGCAGTACTTC; CDR3 protein: CASSQVFLATSSYEQYF
D gene: .; J gene: TRBJ2-2; V gene: TRBV13; clone size: .; CDR3 DNA: TGTGCCAGCAGCTTACTTCCTAGCGAGACCGGGGAGCTGTTTTTT; CDR3 protein: CASSLLPSETGELFF
D gene: .; J gene: TRBJ1-2; V gene: TRBV5-1; clone size: .; CDR3 DNA: TGCGCCAGCAGCTTGCTCAGCGCCCGGAATCCCTATGGCTACACCTTC; CDR3 protein: CASSLLSARNPYGYTF
D gene: .; J gene: TRBJ1-2; V gene: TRBV28; clone size: .; CDR3 DNA: TGTGCCAGCAGTATCTATAACTATGGCTACACCTTC; CDR3 protein: CASSIYNYGYTF
D gene: .; J gene: TRBJ1-2; V gene: TRBV6-1; clone size: .; CDR3 DNA: TGTGCCAGCAAGGAGGGAGTTAACTATGGCTACACCTTC; CDR3 protein: CASKEGVNYGYTF
D gene: .; J gene: TRBJ2-5; V gene: TRBV9; clone size: .; CDR3 DNA: TGTGCCAGCAGCGTGGGGTTTGGGGAGACCCAGTACTTC; CDR3 protein: CASSVGFGETQYF